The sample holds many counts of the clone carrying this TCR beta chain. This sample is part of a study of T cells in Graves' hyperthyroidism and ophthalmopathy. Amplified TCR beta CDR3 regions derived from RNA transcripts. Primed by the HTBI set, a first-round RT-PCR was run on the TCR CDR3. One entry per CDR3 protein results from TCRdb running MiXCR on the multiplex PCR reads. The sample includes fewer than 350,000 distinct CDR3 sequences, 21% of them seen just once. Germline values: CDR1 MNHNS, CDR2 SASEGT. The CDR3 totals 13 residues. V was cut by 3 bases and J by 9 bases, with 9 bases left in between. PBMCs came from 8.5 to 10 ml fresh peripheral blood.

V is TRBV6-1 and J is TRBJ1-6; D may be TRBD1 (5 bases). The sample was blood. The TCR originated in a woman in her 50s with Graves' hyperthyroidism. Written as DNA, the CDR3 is TGTGCCAGCAGTGACAGGGTAGCTTCACCCCTCCACTTT. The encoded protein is CASSDRVASPLHF.